The rows below give T cell receptor beta chains drawn from one sample of a study of T cells after yellow fever vaccination. TCRdb itself ran the 5' RACE reads through MiXCR, one entry per CDR3 protein. The sample carries 300,000 to 400,000 distinct CDR3 sequences, about 8.3% recorded once. The sample consisted of PBMCs, taken more than 40 days after the first yellow fever vaccination. The receptors derive from a man younger than 35 who received the YFV17D yellow fever vaccine. CDR3s include the opening cysteine and the closing phenylalanine or tryptophan. The D gene is left open where the match is weak. Size tells how often a clone was seen (once, few, many) or the class of an expanded clone, and some rows leave it out.

TRBD1,TRBV5-4,TRBJ2-3,16,few,CASSSPKGAGADTQYF,TGTGCCAGCAGCTCACCTAAGGGGGCAGGGGCAGATACGCAGTATTTT
TRBD2,TRBV2,TRBJ2-1,13,-,CASNSGGAGEQFF,TGTGCCAGCAACAGCGGGGGGGCCGGTGAGCAGTTCTTC
TRBD2,TRBV12-3/TRBV12-4,TRBJ2-1,11,-,CASSWGGLQFF,TGTGCCAGCAGCTGGGGGGGGTTGCAGTTCTTC
-,TRBV7-3,TRBJ2-6,16,-,CASSPQGGFGANVLTF,TGTGCCAGCAGCCCACAGGGGGGGTTCGGGGCCAACGTCCTGACTTTC
-,TRBV7-3,TRBJ1-1,13,many,CASSTYRNTEAFF,TGTGCCAGCAGCACCTACAGGAACACTGAAGCTTTCTTT
-,TRBV4-1,TRBJ2-7,14,few,CASSQEGGDGEQYF,TGCGCCAGCAGCCAAGAAGGGGGGGATGGGGAGCAGTACTTC
-,TRBV10-3,TRBJ2-4,13,few,CATAAGYKNIQYF,TGTGCCACGGCGGCGGGGTACAAAAACATTCAGTACTTC
-,TRBV27,TRBJ2-3,15,-,CASSPQGRGTDTQYF,TGTGCCAGCAGTCCACAGGGAAGGGGGACAGATACGCAGTATTTT
-,TRBV9,TRBJ2-5,15,-,CASSVGEGYQETQYF,TGTGCCAGCAGCGTAGGCGAAGGCTACCAAGAGACCCAGTACTTC
-,TRBV13,TRBJ1-3,19,few,CASSFWRGPGEVPGNTIYF,TGTGCCAGCAGCTTCTGGAGGGGTCCAGGGGAGGTCCCTGGAAACACCATATATTTT
-,TRBV9,TRBJ2-1,14,few,CASSLRVGANEQFF,TGTGCCAGCAGCCTTAGAGTAGGGGCCAATGAGCAGTTCTTC
-,TRBV10-3,TRBJ1-1,15,many,CAISAGGRINTEAFF,TGTGCCATCAGTGCGGGGGGGAGGATCAACACTGAAGCTTTCTTT
-,TRBV5-4,TRBJ1-3,14,-,CASSFRDSGNTIYF,TGTGCCAGCAGCTTCAGGGACTCTGGAAACACCATATATTTT
TRBD1,TRBV5-1,TRBJ2-7,14,-,CASSFHLGQDEQYF,TGCGCCAGCAGCTTCCACCTCGGACAGGACGAGCAGTACTTC
-,TRBV11-3,TRBJ2-7,12,-,CASSLGQYEQYF,TGTGCCAGCAGCTTAGGACAGTACGAGCAGTACTTC
-,TRBV7-2,TRBJ1-2,12,few,CASSLVGYGYTF,TGTGCCAGCAGCTTAGTAGGGTATGGCTACACCTTC
TRBD1,TRBV6-1,TRBJ1-2,18,-,CASSGVPGTGRGLYGYTF,TGTGCCAGCAGTGGCGTTCCCGGGACAGGGCGTGGGTTATATGGCTACACCTTC
-,TRBV6-1,TRBJ2-7,14,few,CASSTGGTAYEQYF,TGTGCCAGCAGTACAGGCGGGACAGCCTACGAGCAGTACTTC
-,TRBV6-4,TRBJ2-1,16,few,CASSDSRAQTYNEQFF,TGTGCCAGCAGTGACTCCAGGGCCCAAACCTACAATGAGCAGTTCTTC
-,TRBV5-1,TRBJ2-7,16,-,CASSPRIAALSYEQYF,TGCGCCAGCAGCCCTCGAATAGCGGCCCTCTCCTACGAGCAGTACTTC
TRBD2,TRBV28,TRBJ2-6,18,-,CASSLSGGGTEGANVLTF,TGTGCCAGCAGTTTATCTGGCGGGGGAACTGAAGGGGCCAACGTCCTGACTTTC
-,TRBV5-1,TRBJ2-2,15,few,CASSFSTSNTGELFF,TGCGCCAGCAGCTTTAGTACATCTAACACCGGGGAGCTGTTTTTT
-,TRBV3-1,TRBJ1-2,15,-,CASSPQVAGVSGYTF,TGTGCCAGCAGCCCCCAAGTTGCCGGGGTGAGTGGCTACACCTTC
-,TRBV3-1,TRBJ2-2,13,many,CASSQHTTGELFF,TGTGCCAGCAGCCAACACACCACCGGGGAGCTGTTTTTT
TRBD2,TRBV5-6,TRBJ2-1,15,-,CASSGASGAYNEQFF,TGTGCCAGCAGCGGGGCTAGCGGGGCGTACAATGAGCAGTTCTTC